Following are 16 T cell receptor beta chains from one sample sequenced in a study of identical twins. TCRdb analysed the 5' RACE reads with MiXCR anew, one entry per CDR3 protein. The repertoire includes about 920,000 distinct CDR3 sequences, 12% of them detected once, and around 1.6% sits in the top ten. The sample was also linked to a second study, of yellow fever vaccine responses in identical twins.

Sequencing input: PBMCs. These TCRs come from a woman between 18 and 29 years old in good health.

This chain uses TRBV24-1 with TRBJ2-3, with D possibly matching TRBD1 (6 bases). The CDR3 extends over 16 amino acids. Germline loops: CDR1 KGHDR, CDR2 SFDVKD. The ends were cut back, 2 bases at V and 2 bases at J, with 13 bases in the middle. CDR3 bases: TGTGCCACCAGTGATTCCCTGACAGGAATCACAGATACGCAGTATTTT. Translating it yields CATSDSLTGITDTQYF.

This clonotype was detected a few times. This chain connects TRBV10-3 to TRBJ2-1; D perhaps matches TRBD2 (6 bases). Per the germline V gene, CDR1 is ENHRY and CDR2 is SYGVKD. The CDR3 extends over 12 amino acids. V lost 0 bases and J 15 bases, leaving 12 bases between the germline ends. The CDR3 region is CAISESGGDGFF. The CDR3 DNA is TGTGCCATCAGTGAGTCTGGAGGGGATGGGTTCTTC.

This clonotype appeared many times. This rearrangement joins TRBV5-1 to TRBJ2-3; 10 bases are a match to TRBD2. The CDR3 sequence is 16 residues long. Trimming at V came to 0 bases and at J to 3 bases, leaving 4 bases not matched to a gene. Germline V CDR1 and CDR2: SGHRS, YFSETQ. The CDR3 is CASSLASGRGTDTQYF. CDR3 sequence (DNA): TGCGCCAGCAGCTTGGCCAGCGGGAGGGGAACAGATACGCAGTATTTT.

The chain couples TRBV6-1 to TRBJ1-1; 7 positions agree with TRBD1. The CDR3 covers 13 residues. Germline trimming cut 7 bases from V and 7 bases from J; bases unmatched to any gene: 9. CDR1 is MNHNS, CDR2 SASEGT, per germline. CDR3 bases: TGTGCCAGCACCGGGACAGCGGGTAATGAAGCTTTCTTT. It yields the protein CASTGTAGNEAFF.

CDR3 sequence reads: CASNEQGARYEQYF. The CDR3 DNA reads as TGTGCCAGCAACGAACAGGGGGCGAGATACGAGCAGTACTTC. The rearrangement uses TRBV28 and TRBJ2-7, with 9 nucleotides matching TRBD1. CDR3 length: 14 amino acids. Germline-derived CDR1 and CDR2 are MDHEN and SYDVKM. Losses at the gene ends were 7 bases for V and 4 bases for J; bases not matched to a gene: 8.

This clonotype was counted between two and nine times. The chain recombines TRBV28 with TRBJ1-5; TRBD1 matches at 9 bases. Germline assignment: CDR1 MDHEN and CDR2 SYDVKM. V was pared by 1 base and J by 6 bases, with 4 bases of the junction left unmatched. The CDR3 is 15 residues long. CDR3 loop: CASSLSETGGQPQHF. The CDR3 nucleotides are TGTGCCAGCAGTTTATCTGAGACAGGGGGTCAGCCCCAGCATTTT. Based on the CDR3 plus reference TRBV28 and TRBJ1-5, the full variable domain is DVKVTQSSRYLVKRTGEKVFLECVQDMDHENMFWYRQDPGLGLRLIYFSYDVKMKEKGDIPEGYSVSREKKERFSLILESASTNQTSMYLCASSLSETGGQPQHFGDGTRLSIL.

The rearrangement uses TRBV28 and TRBJ1-4; 8 bases match TRBD1. The CDR3 length is 15 residues. CDR1 and CDR2 (germline): MDHEN, SYDVKM. J gave up 3 bases and V 6 bases, and 6 bases lay outside the gene matches. The CDR3 sequence is CASRPQGAANEKLFF. CDR3 nucleotide sequence: TGTGCCAGCAGACCCCAGGGGGCTGCTAATGAAAAACTGTTTTTT.

This clonotype was picked up many times. The gene calls are TRBV10-2 and TRBJ2-1, with 11 nucleotides matching TRBD2. The V gene end was trimmed by 5 bases and the J gene end by 8 bases; junction bases not matched to a gene: 5. The CDR3 has 14 residues. Germline V lookup: CDR1 WSHSY, CDR2 SAAADI. CDR3 coding DNA: TGCGCCAGCAGTACTAGCGGGGGCATCTATGAGCAGTTCTTC. It specifies CASSTSGGIYEQFF.

This clonotype was counted a few times. The chain links TRBV5-6 to TRBJ2-2; D is unresolved. CDR1 SGHDT and CDR2 YYEEEE come from the germline V gene. V was shortened by 4 bases and J by 3 bases, with 10 bases between the two germline ends. This CDR3 is built from 14 residues. The CDR3 sequence is CASSHGGYTGELFF. As DNA, the CDR3 is TGTGCCAGCAGCCATGGTGGTTACACCGGGGAGCTGTTTTTT.

The table lists this clonotype with a few counts. This sequence joins TRBV20-1 and TRBJ2-7; D is possibly TRBD2 (5 bases). This CDR3 is 12 amino acids long. Per the germline V gene, CDR1 is DFQATT and CDR2 is SNEGSKA (reference sequence). CDR3 nucleotide sequence: TGCAGCGCAACGGAGGTTGGGTACGAGCAGTACTTC. It translates to CSATEVGYEQYF.

The genes are TRBV14 and TRBJ2-3; D is uncertain. This CDR3 has 18 residues. Germline CDR1 is SGHDN and CDR2 is FVKESK. Trimming shortened V by 2 bases and J by 0 bases, and 18 bases separated the two germline ends. This CDR3 is CASSQRPKSHSSTDTQYF. The CDR3 DNA is TGTGCCAGCAGCCAACGGCCCAAATCCCACTCAAGCACAGATACGCAGTATTTT. Variable domain in full (rest from reference TRBV14 and TRBJ2-3): EAGVTQFPSHSVIEKGQTVTLRCDPISGHDNLYWYRRVMGKEIKFLLHFVKESKQDESGMPNNRFLAERTGGTYSTLKVQPAELEDSGVYFCASSQRPKSHSSTDTQYFGPGTRLTVL.

This clonotype was counted between two and nine times. This sequence joins TRBV24-1 and TRBJ2-3; tentative D call: TRBD2 (5 bases). Trimming removed 5 bases at V and 6 bases at J, with 5 bases between. Germline V gene data show CDR1 as KGHDR and CDR2 as SFDVKD. The CDR3 sequence is 11 residues long. The CDR3 is CATSGRDTQYF. The CDR3 DNA is TGTGCCACCAGTGGGAGGGATACGCAGTATTTT.

The V call is TRBV27, the J call TRBJ2-3, with TRBD2 matching 9 bases. With 5 bases clipped from V and 5 bases from J, the junction kept 17 bases outside the gene matches. Per the germline V gene, CDR1 is MNHEY and CDR2 is SMNVEV (reference sequence). CDR3 length equals 18 residues. CDR3 loop: CASSLSTVGGGGIDTQYF. Written as DNA, the CDR3 is TGTGCCAGCAGTCTCTCTACCGTTGGCGGGGGGGGAATAGATACGCAGTATTTT.

This rearrangement joins TRBV2 to TRBJ2-1; D gene unclear. The germline V gene encodes CDR1 SNHLY and CDR2 FYNNEI. The CDR3 is made up of 12 amino acids. The V end was cut by 3 bases, the J end by 12 bases, with 12 bases between. CDR3: CASSEDGPAQFF. The CDR3 nucleotides read TGTGCCAGCAGTGAGGACGGACCAGCGCAGTTCTTC.

This clonotype was counted between two and nine times. V is TRBV12-3 or TRBV12-4 and J is TRBJ2-3; 7 bases are shared with TRBD2. J was trimmed by 2 bases and V by 5 bases; bases with no gene match: 13. This CDR3 comprises 17 residues. The CDR3 region is CASSRPRGLTLTDTQYF. CDR3 coding DNA: TGTGCCAGCAGTCGGCCCCGGGGACTAACCCTCACAGATACGCAGTATTTT.

This clonotype was seen only a few times. The junction differs from germline at one of its ends, possibly a read error. V is TRBV5-1 and J is TRBJ2-3; 9 bases fit TRBD2. The CDR3 runs 13 residues. Germline assignment: CDR1 SGHRS and CDR2 YFSETQ. CDR3 DNA: TGCGCCACCAGCGGGGGGATCCCGGATACGCAGTATTTT. Protein product: CATSGGIPDTQYF.